This TCR beta chain was retrieved from a study of blood T cell repertoires in COVID-19. Germline CDR1 reads SNHLY; CDR2 reads FYNNEI. The junction had 5 bases not matched to a gene; V was cut back by 6 bases and J by 1 base. The CDR3 runs to 14 residues. Some clones are missing from TCRdb's copy, which holds only in-frame ones; the method was immunoSEQ multiplex PCR. The repertoire holds hundreds of thousands of clones, with 87% as singletons. The rearrangement joins TRBV2 to TRBJ2-5; TRBD2 matches at 7 bases. Sequencing used peripheral blood. This receptor was obtained from a middle-aged woman who had recovered from COVID-19. The CDR3 reads CASRGGVSQETQYF. In nucleotides, the CDR3 is TGTGCCAGCAGGGGAGGGGTTTCCCAAGAGACCCAGTACTTC.